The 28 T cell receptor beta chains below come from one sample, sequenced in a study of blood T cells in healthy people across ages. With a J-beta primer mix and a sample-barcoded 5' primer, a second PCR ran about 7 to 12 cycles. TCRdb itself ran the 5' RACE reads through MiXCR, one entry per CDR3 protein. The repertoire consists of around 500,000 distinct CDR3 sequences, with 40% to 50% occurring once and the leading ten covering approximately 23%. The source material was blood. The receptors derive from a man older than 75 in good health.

The CDR3 reads CSVEGWVTTEAFF. CDR3 nucleotide sequence: TGCAGCGTTGAAGGCTGGGTAACAACTGAAGCTTTCTTT. The chain has TRBV29-1 and TRBJ1-1, with D hard to call. The germline V gene has CDR1 SQVTM and CDR2 ANQGSEA. The length of the CDR3 is 13 residues. The germline V and J ends were trimmed by 1 base and 5 bases, with 11 bases remaining between them.

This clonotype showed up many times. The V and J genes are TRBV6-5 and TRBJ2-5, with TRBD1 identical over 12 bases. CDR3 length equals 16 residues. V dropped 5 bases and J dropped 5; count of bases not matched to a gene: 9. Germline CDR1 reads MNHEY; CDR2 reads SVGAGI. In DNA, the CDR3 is TGTGCCAGCAGTCCCGTGGGACAGGGGGCAAGGGAGACCCAGTACTTC. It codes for CASSPVGQGARETQYF.

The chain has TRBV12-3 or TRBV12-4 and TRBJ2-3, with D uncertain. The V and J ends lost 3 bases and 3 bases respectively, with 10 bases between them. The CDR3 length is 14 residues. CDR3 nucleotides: TGTGCCAGCAGTTTTCTGCAGGCTACAGATACGCAGTATTTT. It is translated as CASSFLQATDTQYF.

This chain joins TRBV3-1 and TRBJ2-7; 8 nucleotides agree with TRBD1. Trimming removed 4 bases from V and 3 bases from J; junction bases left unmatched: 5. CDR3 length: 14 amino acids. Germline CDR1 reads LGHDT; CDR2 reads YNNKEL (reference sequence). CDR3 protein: CASSPTGVGYEQYF. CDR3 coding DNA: TGTGCCAGCAGCCCGACAGGGGTCGGCTACGAGCAGTACTTC.

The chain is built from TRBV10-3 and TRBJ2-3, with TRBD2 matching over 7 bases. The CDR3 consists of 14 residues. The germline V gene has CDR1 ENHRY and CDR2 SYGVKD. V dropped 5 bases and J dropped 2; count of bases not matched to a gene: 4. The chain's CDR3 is CAISTSAITDTQYF. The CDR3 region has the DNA TGTGCCATCAGTACTAGCGCGATCACAGATACGCAGTATTTT.

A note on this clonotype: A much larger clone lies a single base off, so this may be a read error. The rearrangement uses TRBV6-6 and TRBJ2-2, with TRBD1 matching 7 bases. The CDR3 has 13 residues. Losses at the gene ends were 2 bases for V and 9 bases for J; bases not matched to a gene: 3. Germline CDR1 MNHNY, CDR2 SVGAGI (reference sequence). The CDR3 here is CASSYEGAWELFF. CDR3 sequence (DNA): TGTGCCAGCAGTTACGAGGGGGCCTGGGAGCTGTTTTTT.

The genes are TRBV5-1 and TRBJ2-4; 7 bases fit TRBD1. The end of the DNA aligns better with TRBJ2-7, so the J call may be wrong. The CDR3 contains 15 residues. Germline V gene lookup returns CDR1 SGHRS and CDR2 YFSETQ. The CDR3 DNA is TGCGCCAGCAGCCCCGACCGGGACAGAAACTACGAGCAGTACTTC. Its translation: CASSPDRDRNYEQYF.

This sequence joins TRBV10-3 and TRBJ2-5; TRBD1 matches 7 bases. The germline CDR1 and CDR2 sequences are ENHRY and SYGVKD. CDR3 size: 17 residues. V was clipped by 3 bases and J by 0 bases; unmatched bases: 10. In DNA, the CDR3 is TGTGCCATCAGTGAATATGGAATGGGACAGCACCAAGAGACCCAGTACTTC. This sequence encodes CAISEYGMGQHQETQYF.

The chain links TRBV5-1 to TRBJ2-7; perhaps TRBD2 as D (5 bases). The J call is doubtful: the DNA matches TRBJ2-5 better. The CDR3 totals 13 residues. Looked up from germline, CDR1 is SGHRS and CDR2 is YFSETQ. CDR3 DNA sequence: TGCGCCAGCAACCCCAACGGGGAAGAGACCCAGTACTTC. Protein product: CASNPNGEETQYF.

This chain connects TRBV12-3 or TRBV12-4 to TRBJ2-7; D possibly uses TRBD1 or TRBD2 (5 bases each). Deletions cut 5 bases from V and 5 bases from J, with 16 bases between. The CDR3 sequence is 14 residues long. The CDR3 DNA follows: TGTGCCAGCAGTCCCCTTTGGGGGAATCACGAGCAGTACTTC. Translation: CASSPLWGNHEQYF.

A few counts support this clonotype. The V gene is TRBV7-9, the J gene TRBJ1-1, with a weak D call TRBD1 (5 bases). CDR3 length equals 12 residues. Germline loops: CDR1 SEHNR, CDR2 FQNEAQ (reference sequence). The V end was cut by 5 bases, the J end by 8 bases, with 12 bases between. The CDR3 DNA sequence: TGTGCCAGCAGCGAGGGACCTGGAGAAGCTTTCTTT. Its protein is CASSEGPGEAFF.

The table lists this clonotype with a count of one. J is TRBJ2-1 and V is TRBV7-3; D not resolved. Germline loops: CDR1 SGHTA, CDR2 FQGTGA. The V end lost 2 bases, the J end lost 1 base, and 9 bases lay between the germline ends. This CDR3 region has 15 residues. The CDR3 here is CASSLVAVSYNEQFF. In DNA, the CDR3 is TGTGCCAGCAGCTTAGTGGCTGTATCCTACAATGAGCAGTTCTTC.

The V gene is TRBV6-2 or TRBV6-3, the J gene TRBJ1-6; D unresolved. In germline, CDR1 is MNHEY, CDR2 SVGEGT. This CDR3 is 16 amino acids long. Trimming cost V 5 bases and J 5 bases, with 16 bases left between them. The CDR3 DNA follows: TGTGCCAGCAGTCCAACGGCGGGCCGGGATAATTCACCCCTCCACTTT. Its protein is CASSPTAGRDNSPLHF.

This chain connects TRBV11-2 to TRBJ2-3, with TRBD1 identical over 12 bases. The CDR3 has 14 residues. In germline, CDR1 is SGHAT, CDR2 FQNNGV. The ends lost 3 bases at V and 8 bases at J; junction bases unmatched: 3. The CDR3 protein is CASSLGQGAPTQYF. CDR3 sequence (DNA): TGTGCCAGCAGCTTGGGACAGGGGGCGCCTACGCAGTATTTT.

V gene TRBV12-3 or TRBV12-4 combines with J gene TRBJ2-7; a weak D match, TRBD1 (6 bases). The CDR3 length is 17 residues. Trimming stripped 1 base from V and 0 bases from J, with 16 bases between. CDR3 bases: TGTGCCAGCAGTTTAGACAGGGTCCGTCTTCTCTCCTACGAGCAGTACTTC. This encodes CASSLDRVRLLSYEQYF.

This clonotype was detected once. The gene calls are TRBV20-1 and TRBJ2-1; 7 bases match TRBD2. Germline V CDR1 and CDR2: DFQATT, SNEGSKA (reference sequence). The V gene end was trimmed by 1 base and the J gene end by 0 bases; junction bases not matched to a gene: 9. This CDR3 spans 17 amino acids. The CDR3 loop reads CSARGRAGQSSYNEQFF. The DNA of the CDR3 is TGCAGTGCTAGAGGTCGAGCGGGGCAGAGCTCCTACAATGAGCAGTTCTTC.

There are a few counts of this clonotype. The DNA for the CDR3 is TGTGCCAGCAGCCAAGATGCTGGACTAGGCCCCTACAATGAGCAGTTCTTC. Translating it yields CASSQDAGLGPYNEQFF. This rearrangement joins TRBV4-2 to TRBJ2-1, with 7 bases identical to TRBD2. The CDR3 is 17 residues long. J lost 2 bases, V lost 0 bases, and 7 bases had no gene match. CDR1 is LGHNA and CDR2 is YNFKEQ in the germline V gene.

The DNA of the CDR3 is TGTGCCAGCAGCCCACAGGTCGCTTTTGGGGAGACCCAGTACTTC. This codes for CASSPQVAFGETQYF. The chain employs TRBV7-2 and TRBJ2-5; possibly TRBD1 for D (5 bases). The CDR3 extends over 15 amino acids. The germline V gene encodes CDR1 SGHTA and CDR2 FQGNSA. V gave up 5 bases and J gave up 5 bases, with 18 bases separating them.

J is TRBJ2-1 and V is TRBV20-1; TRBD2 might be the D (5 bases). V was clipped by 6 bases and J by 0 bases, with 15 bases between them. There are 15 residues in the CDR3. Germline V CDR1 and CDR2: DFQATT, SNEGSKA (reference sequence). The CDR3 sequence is CSARGPGSSYNEQFF. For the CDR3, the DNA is TGCAGTGCCCGCGGGCCTGGAAGCTCCTACAATGAGCAGTTCTTC.

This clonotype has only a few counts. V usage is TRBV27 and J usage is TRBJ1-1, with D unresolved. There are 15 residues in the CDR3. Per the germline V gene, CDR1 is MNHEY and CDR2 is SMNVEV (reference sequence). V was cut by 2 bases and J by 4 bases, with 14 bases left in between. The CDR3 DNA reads TGTGCCAGCAGTTTAGGATCGGTTCCGGTCACTGAAGCTTTCTTT. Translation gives CASSLGSVPVTEAFF.

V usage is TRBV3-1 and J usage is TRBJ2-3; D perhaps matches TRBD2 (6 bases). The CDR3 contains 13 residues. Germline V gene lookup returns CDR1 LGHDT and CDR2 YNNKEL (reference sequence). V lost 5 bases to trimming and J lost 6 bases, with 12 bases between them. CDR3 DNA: TGTGCCAGCAGCGCGGGGCTGTGGGATACGCAGTATTTT. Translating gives CASSAGLWDTQYF.

As DNA, the CDR3 is TGTGCCAGCAGCTTAATGGGGCGCTATGGCTACACCTTC. Its protein is CASSLMGRYGYTF. The chain employs TRBV11-2 and TRBJ1-2; TRBD1 is a possible D gene (5 bases). Germline V lookup: CDR1 SGHAT, CDR2 FQNNGV. The CDR3 totals 13 residues. V was shortened by 2 bases and J by 4 bases, with 8 bases between the two germline ends.

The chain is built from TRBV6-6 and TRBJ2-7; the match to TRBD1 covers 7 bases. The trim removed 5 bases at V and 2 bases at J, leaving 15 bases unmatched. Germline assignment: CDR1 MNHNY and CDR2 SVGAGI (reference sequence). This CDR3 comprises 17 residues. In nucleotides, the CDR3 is TGTGCCAGCAGTCGACAGGGTTCGTCCCAACGGACCTACGAGCAGTACTTC. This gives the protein CASSRQGSSQRTYEQYF.

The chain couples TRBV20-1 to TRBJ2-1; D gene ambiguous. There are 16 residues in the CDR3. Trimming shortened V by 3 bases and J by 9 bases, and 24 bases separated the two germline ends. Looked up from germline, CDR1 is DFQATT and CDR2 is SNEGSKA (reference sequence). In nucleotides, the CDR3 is TGCAGTGCTAGTCGGCAGACGCCTGGGCCGTTTGGTGAGCAGTTCTTC. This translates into CSASRQTPGPFGEQFF.

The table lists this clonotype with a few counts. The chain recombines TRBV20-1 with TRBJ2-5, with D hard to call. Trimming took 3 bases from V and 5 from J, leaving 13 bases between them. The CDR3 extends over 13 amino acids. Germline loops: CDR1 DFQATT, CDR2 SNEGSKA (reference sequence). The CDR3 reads CSARSWARETQYF. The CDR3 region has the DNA TGCAGTGCTAGGTCCTGGGCCCGCGAGACCCAGTACTTC.

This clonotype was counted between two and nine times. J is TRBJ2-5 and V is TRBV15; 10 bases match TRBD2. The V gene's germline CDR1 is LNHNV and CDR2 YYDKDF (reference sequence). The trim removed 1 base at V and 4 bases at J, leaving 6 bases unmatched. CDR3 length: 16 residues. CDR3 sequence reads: CATSRVLAGESETQYF. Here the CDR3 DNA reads TGTGCCACCAGCAGAGTGCTAGCGGGGGAATCAGAGACCCAGTACTTC.

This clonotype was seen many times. The CDR3 DNA sequence: TGTGCCAGCAGCTCACTAGCGGAAGAGACCCAGTACTTC. Translated, it gives CASSSLAEETQYF. The chain recombines TRBV7-2 with TRBJ2-5; 8 nucleotides align to TRBD2. V was clipped by 4 bases and J by 3 bases; unmatched bases: 1. Germline V lookup: CDR1 SGHTA, CDR2 FQGNSA. There are 13 residues in the CDR3.

CDR3 amino acids: CASTETRFRTDTQYF. In DNA form, the CDR3 reads TGTGCCAGCACCGAGACAAGGTTCCGCACAGATACGCAGTATTTT. This chain joins TRBV12-3 or TRBV12-4 and TRBJ2-3; D is uncertain. Trimming cost V 7 bases and J 1 base, with 15 bases left between them. The CDR3 runs to 15 residues.